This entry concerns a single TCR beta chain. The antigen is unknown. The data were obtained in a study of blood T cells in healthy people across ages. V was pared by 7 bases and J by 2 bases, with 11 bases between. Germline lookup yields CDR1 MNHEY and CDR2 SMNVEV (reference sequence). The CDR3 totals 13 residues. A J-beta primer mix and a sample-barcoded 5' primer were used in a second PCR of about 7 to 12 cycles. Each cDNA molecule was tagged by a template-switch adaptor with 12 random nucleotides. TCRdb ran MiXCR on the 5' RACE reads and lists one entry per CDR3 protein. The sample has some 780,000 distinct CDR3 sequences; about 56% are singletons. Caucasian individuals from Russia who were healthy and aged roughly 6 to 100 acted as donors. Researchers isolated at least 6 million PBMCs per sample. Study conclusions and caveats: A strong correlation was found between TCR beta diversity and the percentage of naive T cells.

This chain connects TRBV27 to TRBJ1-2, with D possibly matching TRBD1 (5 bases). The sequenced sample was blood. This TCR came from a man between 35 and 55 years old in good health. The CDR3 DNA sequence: TGTGCCAGCAAGGCGGCAGGGAACTATGGCTACACCTTC. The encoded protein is CASKAAGNYGYTF.